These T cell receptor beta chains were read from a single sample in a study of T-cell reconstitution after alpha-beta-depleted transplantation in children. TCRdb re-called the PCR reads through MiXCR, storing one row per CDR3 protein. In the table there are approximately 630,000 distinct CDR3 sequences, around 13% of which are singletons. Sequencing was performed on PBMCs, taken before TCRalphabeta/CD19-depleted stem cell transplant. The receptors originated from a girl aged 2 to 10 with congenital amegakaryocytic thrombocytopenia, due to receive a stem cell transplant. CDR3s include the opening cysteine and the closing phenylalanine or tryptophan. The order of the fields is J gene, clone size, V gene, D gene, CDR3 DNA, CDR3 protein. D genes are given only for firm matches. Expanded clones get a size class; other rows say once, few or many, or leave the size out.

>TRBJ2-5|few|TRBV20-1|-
TGCAGTGCTAGACCGGACACGGCGGAAGAGACCCAGTACTTC
CSARPDTAEETQYF
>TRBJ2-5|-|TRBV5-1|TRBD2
TGCGCCAGCACCACTCCCGGGGGGGAGACCCAGTACTTC
CASTTPGGETQYF
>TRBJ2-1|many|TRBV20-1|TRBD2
TGCAGTGCTAGACCTAGTTTGGGACTAGCGGGCTACAATGAGCAGTTCTTC
CSARPSLGLAGYNEQFF
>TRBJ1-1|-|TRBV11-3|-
TGTGCCAGCAGCATAGACAGTTACACTGAAGCTTTCTTT
CASSIDSYTEAFF
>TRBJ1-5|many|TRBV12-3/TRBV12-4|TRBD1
TGTGCCAGCAGTCTCGGACAGGGCCAGGAGGCCCAGCATTTT
CASSLGQGQEAQHF
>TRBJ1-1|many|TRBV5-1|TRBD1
TGCGCCAGCAGCTCCGGGACAGGGGATACCAACACTGAAGCTTTCTTT
CASSSGTGDTNTEAFF
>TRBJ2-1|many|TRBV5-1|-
TGCGCCAGCAGCCTAGAACCAGCAGACAATGAGCAGTTCTTC
CASSLEPADNEQFF
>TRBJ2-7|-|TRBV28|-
TGTGCCAGCAGAGAACAGGGTAATCCTTACTACGAGCAGTACTTC
CASREQGNPYYEQYF
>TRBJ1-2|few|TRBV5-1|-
TGCGCCAGCAGCTCGGCGAGCGGGGGGGCTGGCTACACCTTC
CASSSASGGAGYTF
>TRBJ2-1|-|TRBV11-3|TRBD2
TGTGCCAGCAGCTTAGTTCCTAGCGGGGATTACAATGAGCAGTTCTTC
CASSLVPSGDYNEQFF
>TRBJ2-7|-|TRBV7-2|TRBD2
TGTGCCAGCAGCTTAGTGGGCGGGAGCACCTACGAGCAGTACTTC
CASSLVGGSTYEQYF
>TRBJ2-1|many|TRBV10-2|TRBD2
TGCGCCAGCAGTGACACTAGCGGGAGAGCTGGGTCCTACAATGAGCAGTTCTTC
CASSDTSGRAGSYNEQFF
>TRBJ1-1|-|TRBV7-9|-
TGTGCCAGCAGCGCTCGTGGGGGGAACACTGAAGCTTTCTTT
CASSARGGNTEAFF
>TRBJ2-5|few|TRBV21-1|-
TGTGCCAGCAGCCCCCGGGACATGAAAGAGACCCAGTACTTC
CASSPRDMKETQYF
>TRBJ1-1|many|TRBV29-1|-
TGCAGCGTTGAGGAAACTTACACTGAAGCTTTCTTT
CSVEETYTEAFF
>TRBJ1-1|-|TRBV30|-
TGTGCCTGGAGTATGTACGGGAGGGAAGCTTTCTTT
CAWSMYGREAFF
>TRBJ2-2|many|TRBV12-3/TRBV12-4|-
TGTGCCAGCAGTTTAAGGCAGGACACCGGGGAGCTGTTTTTT
CASSLRQDTGELFF